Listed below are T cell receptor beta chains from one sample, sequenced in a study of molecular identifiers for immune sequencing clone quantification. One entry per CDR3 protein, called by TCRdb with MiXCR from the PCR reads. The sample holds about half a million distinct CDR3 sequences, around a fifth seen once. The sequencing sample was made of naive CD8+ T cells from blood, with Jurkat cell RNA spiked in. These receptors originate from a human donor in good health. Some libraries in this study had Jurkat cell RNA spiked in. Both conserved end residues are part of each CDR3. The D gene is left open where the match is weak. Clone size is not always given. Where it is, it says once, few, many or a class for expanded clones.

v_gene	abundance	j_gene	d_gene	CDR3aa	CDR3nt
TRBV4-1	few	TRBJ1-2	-	CASSLGRGMNYGYTF	TGCGCCAGCAGCCTAGGAAGGGGCATGAACTATGGCTACACCTTC
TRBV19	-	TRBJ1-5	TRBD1	CATGTGGRGNQPQHF	TGTGCCACAGGGACAGGGGGTAGGGGCAATCAGCCCCAGCATTTT
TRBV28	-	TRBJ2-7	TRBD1	CASRPGTAWGEQYF	TGTGCCAGCAGACCGGGGACAGCGTGGGGCGAGCAGTACTTC
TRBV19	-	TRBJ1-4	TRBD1	CASSRADRGLEKLFF	TGTGCCAGTAGTAGGGCGGACAGGGGACTTGAAAAACTGTTTTTT
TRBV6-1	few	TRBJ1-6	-	CAGGQYNSPLHF	TGTGCCGGTGGACAGTATAATTCACCCCTCCACTTT
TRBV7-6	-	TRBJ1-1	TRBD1	CAGSLSQGARTEAFF	TGTGCCGGCAGCTTATCCCAGGGGGCGAGGACTGAAGCTTTCTTT
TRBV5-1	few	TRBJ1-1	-	CASSITEDTEAFF	TGCGCCAGCAGCATTACAGAGGACACTGAAGCTTTCTTT
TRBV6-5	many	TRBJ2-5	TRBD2	CASSYNFLAGVKETQYF	TGTGCCAGCAGTTACAACTTCCTAGCGGGAGTCAAGGAGACCCAGTACTTC
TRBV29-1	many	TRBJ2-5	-	CSVERIAETQYF	TGCAGCGTTGAGAGGATCGCGGAGACCCAGTACTTC
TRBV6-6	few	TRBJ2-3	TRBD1	CASSYPKDPTSGGGGSTDTQYF	TGTGCCAGCAGTTACCCGAAGGACCCTACTTCAGGGGGCGGCGGTAGCACAGATACGCAGTATTTT
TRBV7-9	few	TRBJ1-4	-	CASTPSGEKLFF	TGTGCCAGCACCCCCTCCGGTGAAAAACTGTTTTTT
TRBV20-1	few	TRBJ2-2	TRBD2	CSASPLAGRTGELFF	TGCAGTGCTTCCCCCCTAGCGGGAAGGACCGGGGAGCTGTTTTTT
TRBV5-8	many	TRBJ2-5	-	CASSFRRAQETQYF	TGTGCCAGCAGCTTTCGCAGGGCCCAAGAGACCCAGTACTTC
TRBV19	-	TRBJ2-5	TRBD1	CASSIMGQAGRETQYF	TGTGCCAGTAGTATAATGGGACAGGCCGGCCGAGAGACCCAGTACTTC
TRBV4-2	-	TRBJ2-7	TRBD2	CASSQATGTSGLYEQYF	TGTGCCAGCAGCCAAGCAACCGGGACTAGCGGACTCTACGAGCAGTACTTC
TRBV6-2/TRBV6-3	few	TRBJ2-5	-	CASSYSPGRETQYF	TGTGCCAGCAGTTACTCTCCGGGGCGGGAGACCCAGTACTTC
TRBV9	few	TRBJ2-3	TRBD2	CASSVGLANTDTQYF	TGTGCCAGCAGCGTCGGACTAGCGAACACAGATACGCAGTATTTT
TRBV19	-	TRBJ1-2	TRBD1	CANQSRGDYGYTF	TGTGCCAACCAGAGCAGGGGGGACTATGGCTACACCTTC
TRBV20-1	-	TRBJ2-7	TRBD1	CSAHRTGGSYEQYF	TGCAGTGCTCATAGGACAGGGGGTTCCTACGAGCAGTACTTC
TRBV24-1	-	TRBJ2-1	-	CATSDLHEQFF	TGTGCCACCAGTGATTTGCATGAGCAGTTCTTC
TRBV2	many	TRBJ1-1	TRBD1	CATLSGTTINTGENTEAFF	TGTGCCACCCTAAGTGGTACCACGATAAATACAGGGGAGAACACTGAAGCTTTCTTT
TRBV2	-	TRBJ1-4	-	CASREAGAEDEKLFF	TGTGCCAGCCGGGAGGCGGGGGCTGAGGATGAAAAACTGTTTTTT